These T cell receptor beta chains were read from a single sample in a study of blood T cell repertoires in COVID-19. TCRdb's table, derived via immunoSEQ multiplex PCR, lists solely in-frame clones and lacks some. This sample has a few hundred thousand clones; around 89% occur once, and the top ten carry roughly 7%. Sequenced material: peripheral blood. These receptors were obtained from a woman aged 25 to 39 who had recovered from COVID-19. The CDR3 runs from the conserved cysteine through the conserved F or W. Size tells how often a clone was seen (once, few, many) or the class of an expanded clone, and some rows leave it out.

v_gene	abundance	CDR3aa
TRBV7-6	NA	CASSKTSGRQETQYF
TRBV9	NA	CASSPRTGGIDTQYF
TRBV7-8	NA	CASSMATSGGQETQYF
TRBV11-3	NA	CASSISGTHTDTQYF
TRBV7-6	NA	CASSLRPSGNDNEQFF
TRBV4-3	NA	CASSQEVNRAGLNYGYTF
TRBV27	NA	CASRKAGRGYTF
TRBV11-2	NA	CASSLLTGGEAQYF
TRBV19	NA	CASSIVAGYEQFF
TRBV4-2	NA	CASSGRQGSYGYTF
TRBV12-3/TRBV12-4	NA	CASIAGGYNEQFF
TRBV6-5	once	CASSESGTAVDTQYF
TRBV7-3	NA	CASSPGAAQPQHF
TRBV29-1	NA	CSVKGQGPYEQYF
TRBV10-3	once	CAIRGGTGESSPLHF
TRBV5-1	NA	CASSLESKTGDTQYF
TRBV10-3	NA	CAITGRLAETQYF
TRBV30	NA	CAWSRDRGIGYTF
TRBV29-1	NA	CSVSGGSDTQYF
TRBV4-2	once	CASSQDYSPGYGYTF
TRBV10-3	many	CAISDQRDSSRRSSNTEAFF
TRBV28	once	CASSLIQTGGYEQYF
TRBV20-1	NA	CSASERDYGYTF
TRBV27	NA	CASSLQGADEQYF
TRBV6-2/TRBV6-3	NA	CASSRGGGQPQHF
TRBV12-3/TRBV12-4	NA	CASSQQGIKQYF
TRBV7-9	NA	CASSRQDTETQYF
TRBV5-6	NA	CASSRTPTGLNSPLHF
TRBV24-1	NA	CATSDSSGFGLDQPQHF
TRBV11-1	NA	CASSTTSGGAIDTQYF
TRBV20-1	NA	CSASSPWTGGAGEQYF
TRBV11-2	few	CASSLEPSGETQYF
TRBV5-4	NA	CASSLASGFETQYF
TRBV24-1	once	CATSDPGRTEQFF
TRBV19	NA	CASSIGSPAEAFF
TRBV10-3	NA	CAILPAGGIYNEQFF
TRBV5-4	once	CASSLTGGVRAKNIQYF
TRBV4-3	NA	CASSQGRGQGTEAFF
TRBV27	NA	CASSPTSGFTDTQYF
TRBV10-3	few	CAIIESGRPGSSYEQYF
TRBV2	NA	CASRRGGMDTQYF
TRBV9	NA	CASSGFTEGVEQFF
TRBV11-2	NA	CASSLDDTYEQYF
TRBV6-6	NA	CASCFFAGDSPLHF
TRBV24-1	NA	CATSDSWTSGGIQETQYF
TRBV4-3	NA	CASSQGQGVFYGYTF
TRBV5-1	NA	CASSFSGIQETQYF
TRBV29-1	NA	CSVGQGPLNGYTF
TRBV5-1	NA	CATCPADTNTGELFF
TRBV9	NA	CASSTRYPSSYNEQFF
TRBV28	NA	CASTPGQLNTEAFF
TRBV7-2	NA	CASSFTGINNEQFF
TRBV7-3	NA	CASSSRTGVTEAFF